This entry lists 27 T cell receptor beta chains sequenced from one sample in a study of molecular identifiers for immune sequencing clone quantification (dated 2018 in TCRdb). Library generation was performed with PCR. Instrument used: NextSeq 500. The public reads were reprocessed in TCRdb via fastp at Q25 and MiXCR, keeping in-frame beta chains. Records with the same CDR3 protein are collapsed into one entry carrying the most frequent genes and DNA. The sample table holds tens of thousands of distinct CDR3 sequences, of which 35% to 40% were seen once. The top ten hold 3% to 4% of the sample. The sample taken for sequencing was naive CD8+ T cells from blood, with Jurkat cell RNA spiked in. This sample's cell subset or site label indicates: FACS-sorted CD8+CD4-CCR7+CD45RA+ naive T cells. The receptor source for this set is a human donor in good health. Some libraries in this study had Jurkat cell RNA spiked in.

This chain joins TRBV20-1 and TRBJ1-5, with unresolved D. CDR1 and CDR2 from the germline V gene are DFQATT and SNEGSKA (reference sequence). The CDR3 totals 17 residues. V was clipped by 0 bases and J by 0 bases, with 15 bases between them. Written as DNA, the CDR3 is TGCAGTGCTAGAGATTTGTTCCAACCGGATAGCAATCAGCCCCAGCATTTT. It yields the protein CSARDLFQPDSNQPQHF.

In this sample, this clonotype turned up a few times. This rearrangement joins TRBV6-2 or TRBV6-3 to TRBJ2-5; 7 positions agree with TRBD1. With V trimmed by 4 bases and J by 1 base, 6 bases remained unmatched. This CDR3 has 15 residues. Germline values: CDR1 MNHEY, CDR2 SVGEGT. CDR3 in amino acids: CASSWLAGGQETQYF. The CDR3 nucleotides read TGTGCCAGCAGTTGGTTGGCAGGGGGCCAAGAGACCCAGTACTTC.

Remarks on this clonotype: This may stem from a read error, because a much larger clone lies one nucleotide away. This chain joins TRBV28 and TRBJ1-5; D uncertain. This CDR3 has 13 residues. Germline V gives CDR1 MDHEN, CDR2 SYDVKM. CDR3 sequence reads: CATSFNLNQPQHF. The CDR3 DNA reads TGTGCCACCAGTTTTAACCTGAATCAGCCCCAGCATTTT.

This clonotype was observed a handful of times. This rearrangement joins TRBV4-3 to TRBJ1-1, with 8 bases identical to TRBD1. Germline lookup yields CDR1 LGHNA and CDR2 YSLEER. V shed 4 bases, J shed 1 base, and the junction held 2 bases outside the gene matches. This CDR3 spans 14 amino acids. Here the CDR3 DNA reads TGCGCCAGCAGCCGCGGGACAGGGAACACTGAAGCTTTCTTT. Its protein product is CASSRGTGNTEAFF.

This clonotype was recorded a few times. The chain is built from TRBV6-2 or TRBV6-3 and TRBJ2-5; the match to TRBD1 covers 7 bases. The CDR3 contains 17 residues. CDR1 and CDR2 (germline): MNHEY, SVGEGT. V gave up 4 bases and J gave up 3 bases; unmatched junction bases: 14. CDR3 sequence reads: CASSWSQGVSGEETQYF. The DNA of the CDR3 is TGTGCCAGCAGTTGGAGCCAGGGGGTCTCTGGGGAAGAGACCCAGTACTTC.

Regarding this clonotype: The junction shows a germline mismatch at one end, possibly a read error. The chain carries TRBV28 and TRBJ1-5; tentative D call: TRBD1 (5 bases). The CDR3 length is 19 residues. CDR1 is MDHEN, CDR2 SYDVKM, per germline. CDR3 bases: TGTGCCAGCAGTCCCAGGGCCCACGGGTATCTCTATAGCAATCAGCCCCTGCATTTT. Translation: CASSPRAHGYLYSNQPLHF.

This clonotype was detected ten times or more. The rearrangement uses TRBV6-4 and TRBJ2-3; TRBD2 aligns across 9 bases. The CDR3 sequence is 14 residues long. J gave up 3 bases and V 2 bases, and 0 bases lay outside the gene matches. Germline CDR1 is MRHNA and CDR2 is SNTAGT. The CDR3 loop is CASSDAGGTDTQYF. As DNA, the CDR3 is TGTGCCAGCAGTGACGCGGGAGGGACAGATACGCAGTATTTT.

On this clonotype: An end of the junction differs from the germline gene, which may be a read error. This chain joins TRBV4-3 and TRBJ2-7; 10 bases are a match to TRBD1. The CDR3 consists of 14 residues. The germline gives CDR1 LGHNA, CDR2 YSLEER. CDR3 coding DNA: TGCGCCTGCAGCCCCGGGACAGGGGCCTACGAGCAGTACTTC. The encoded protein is CACSPGTGAYEQYF.

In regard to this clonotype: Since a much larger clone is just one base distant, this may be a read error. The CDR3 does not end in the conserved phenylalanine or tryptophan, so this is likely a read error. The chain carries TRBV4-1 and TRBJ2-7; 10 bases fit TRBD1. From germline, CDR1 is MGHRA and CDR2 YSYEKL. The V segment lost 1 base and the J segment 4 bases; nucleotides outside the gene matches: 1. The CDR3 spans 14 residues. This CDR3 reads CASSQGQGAYEQYI. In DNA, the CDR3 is TGCGCCAGCAGCCAAGGACAGGGGGCTTACGAGCAGTACATC.

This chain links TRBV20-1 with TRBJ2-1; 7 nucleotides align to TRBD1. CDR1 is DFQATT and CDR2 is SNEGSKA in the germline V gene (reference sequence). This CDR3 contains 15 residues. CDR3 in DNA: TGCAGAGCAGGGGAACAGGGGAATTACTACAATGAGCAGTTCTTC. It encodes CRAGEQGNYYNEQFF.

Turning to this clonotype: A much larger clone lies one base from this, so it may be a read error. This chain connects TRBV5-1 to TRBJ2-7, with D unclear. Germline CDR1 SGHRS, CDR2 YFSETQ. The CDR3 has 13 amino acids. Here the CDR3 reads CASSLAAVYEHYF. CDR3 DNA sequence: TGCGCCAGCAGCTTGGCCGCCGTCTACGAGCATTACTTC.

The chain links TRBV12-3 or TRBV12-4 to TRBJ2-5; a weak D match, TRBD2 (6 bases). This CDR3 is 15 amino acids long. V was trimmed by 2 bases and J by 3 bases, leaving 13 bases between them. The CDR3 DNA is TGTGCCAGCAGTTTAAAGGACTGGAGGGAAGAGACCCAGTACTTC. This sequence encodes CASSLKDWREETQYF.

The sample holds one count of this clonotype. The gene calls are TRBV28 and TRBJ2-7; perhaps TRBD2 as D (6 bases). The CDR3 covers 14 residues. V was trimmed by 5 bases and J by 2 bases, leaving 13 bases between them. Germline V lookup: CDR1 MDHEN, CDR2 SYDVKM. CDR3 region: CASSKGTAAYEQYF. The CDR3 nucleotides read TGTGCCAGCAGTAAAGGGACTGCCGCCTACGAGCAGTACTTC. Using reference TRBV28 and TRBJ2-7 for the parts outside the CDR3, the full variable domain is DVKVTQSSRYLVKRTGEKVFLECVQDMDHENMFWYRQDPGLGLRLIYFSYDVKMKEKGDIPEGYSVSREKKERFSLILESASTNQTSMYLCASSKGTAAYEQYFGPGTRLTVT.

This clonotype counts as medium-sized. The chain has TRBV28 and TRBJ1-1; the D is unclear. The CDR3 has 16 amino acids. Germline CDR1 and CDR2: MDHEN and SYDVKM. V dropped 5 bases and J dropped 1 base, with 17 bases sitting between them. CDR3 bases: TGTGCCAGCAGTCCCGAACCTATCGAGGCGAACACTGAAGCTTTCTTT. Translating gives CASSPEPIEANTEAFF.

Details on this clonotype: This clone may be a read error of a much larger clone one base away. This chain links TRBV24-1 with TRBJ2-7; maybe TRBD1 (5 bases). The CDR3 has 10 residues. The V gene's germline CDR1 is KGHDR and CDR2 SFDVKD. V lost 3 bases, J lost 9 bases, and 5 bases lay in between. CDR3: CATSDRGQYF. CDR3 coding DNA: TGTGCCACCAGTGATAGGGGGCAGTACTTC.

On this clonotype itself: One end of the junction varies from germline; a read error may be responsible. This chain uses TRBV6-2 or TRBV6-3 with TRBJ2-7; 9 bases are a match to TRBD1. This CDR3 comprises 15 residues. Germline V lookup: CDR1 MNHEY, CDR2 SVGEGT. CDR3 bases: TGTGCCAGCAGAGAGGGACAGGGACTATTCTACGAGCTGTACTTC. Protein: CASREGQGLFYELYF.

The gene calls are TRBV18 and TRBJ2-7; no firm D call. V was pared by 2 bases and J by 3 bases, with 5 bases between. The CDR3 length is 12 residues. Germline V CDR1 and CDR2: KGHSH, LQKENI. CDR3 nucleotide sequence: TGTGCCAGCTCACCAAACAGCTACGAGCAGTACTTC. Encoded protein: CASSPNSYEQYF.

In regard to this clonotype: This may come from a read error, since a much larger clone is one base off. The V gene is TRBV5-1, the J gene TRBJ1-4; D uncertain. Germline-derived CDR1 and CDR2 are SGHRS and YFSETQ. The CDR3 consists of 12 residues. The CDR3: CASSLSSENLFF. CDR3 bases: TGCGCCAGCAGCCTAAGCTCGGAAAATCTGTTTTTT.

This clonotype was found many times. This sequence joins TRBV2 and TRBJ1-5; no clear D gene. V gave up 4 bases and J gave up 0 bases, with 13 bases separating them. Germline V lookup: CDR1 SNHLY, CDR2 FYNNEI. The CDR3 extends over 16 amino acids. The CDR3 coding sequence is TGTGCCAGCAGTGGGGAGACGCGCTATAGCAATCAGCCCCAGCATTTT. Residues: CASSGETRYSNQPQHF.

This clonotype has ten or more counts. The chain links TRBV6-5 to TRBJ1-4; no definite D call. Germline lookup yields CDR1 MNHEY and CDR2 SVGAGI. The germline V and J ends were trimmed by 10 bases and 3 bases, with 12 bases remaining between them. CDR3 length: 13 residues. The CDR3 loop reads CAIFDKANEKLFF. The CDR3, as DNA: TGTGCCATCTTCGACAAAGCTAATGAAAAACTGTTTTTT.

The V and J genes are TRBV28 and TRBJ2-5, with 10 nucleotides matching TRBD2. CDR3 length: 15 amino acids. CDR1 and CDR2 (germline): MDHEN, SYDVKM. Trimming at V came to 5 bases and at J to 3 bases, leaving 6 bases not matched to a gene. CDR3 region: CASSIIGLAEETQYF. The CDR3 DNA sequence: TGTGCCAGCAGTATCATAGGACTAGCGGAAGAGACCCAGTACTTC.

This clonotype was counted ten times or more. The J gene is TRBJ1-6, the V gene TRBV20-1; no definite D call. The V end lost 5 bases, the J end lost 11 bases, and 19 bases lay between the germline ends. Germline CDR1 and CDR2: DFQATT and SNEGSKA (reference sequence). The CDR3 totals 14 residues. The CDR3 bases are TGCAGTGCTTCCCGATGGGAGGGTGGGACACCCCTCCACTTT. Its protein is CSASRWEGGTPLHF.

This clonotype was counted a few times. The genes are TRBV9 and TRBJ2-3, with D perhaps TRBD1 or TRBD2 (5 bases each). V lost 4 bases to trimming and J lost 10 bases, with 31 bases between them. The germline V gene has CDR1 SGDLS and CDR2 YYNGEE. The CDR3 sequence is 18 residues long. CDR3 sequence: CASSSPSRDLSNRYSQYF. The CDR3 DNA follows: TGTGCCAGCAGCTCCCCATCCCGGGACCTATCGAATAGATACTCGCAGTATTTT.

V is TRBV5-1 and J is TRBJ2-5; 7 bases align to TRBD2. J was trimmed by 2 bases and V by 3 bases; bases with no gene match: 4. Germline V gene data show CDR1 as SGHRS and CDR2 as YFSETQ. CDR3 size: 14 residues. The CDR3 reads CASSYGGDQETQYF. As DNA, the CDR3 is TGCGCCAGCAGCTATGGGGGGGATCAAGAGACCCAGTACTTC.

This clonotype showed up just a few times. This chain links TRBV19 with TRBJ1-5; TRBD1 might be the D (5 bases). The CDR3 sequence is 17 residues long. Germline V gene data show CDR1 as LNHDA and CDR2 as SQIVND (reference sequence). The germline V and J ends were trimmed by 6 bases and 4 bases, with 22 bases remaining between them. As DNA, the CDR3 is TGTGCCAGTAGCGACTGGGGGGAGAGCGCGTCGAATCAGCCCCAGCATTTT. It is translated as CASSDWGESASNQPQHF. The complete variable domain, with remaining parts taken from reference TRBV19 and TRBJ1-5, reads DGGITQSPKYLFRKEGQNVTLSCEQNLNHDAMYWYRQDPGQGLRLIYYSQIVNDFQKGDIAEGYSVSREKKESFPLTVTSAQKNPTAFYLCASSDWGESASNQPQHFGDGTRLSIL.

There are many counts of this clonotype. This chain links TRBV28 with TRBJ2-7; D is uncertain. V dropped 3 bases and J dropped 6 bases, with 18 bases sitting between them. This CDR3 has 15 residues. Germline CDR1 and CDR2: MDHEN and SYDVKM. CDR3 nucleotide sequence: TGTGCCAGCAGTTTGTCATTGCGCCCCCAGCTCGAGCAGTACTTC. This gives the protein CASSLSLRPQLEQYF.

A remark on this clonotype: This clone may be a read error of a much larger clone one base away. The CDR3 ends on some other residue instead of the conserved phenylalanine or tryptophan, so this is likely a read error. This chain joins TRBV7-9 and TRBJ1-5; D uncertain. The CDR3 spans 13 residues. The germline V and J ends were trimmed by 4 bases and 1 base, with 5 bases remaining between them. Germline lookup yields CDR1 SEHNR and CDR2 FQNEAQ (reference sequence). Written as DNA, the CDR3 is TGTGCCAGCAGCTCACAGAGCAATCAGCCCCAGCATATT. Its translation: CASSSQSNQPQHI.